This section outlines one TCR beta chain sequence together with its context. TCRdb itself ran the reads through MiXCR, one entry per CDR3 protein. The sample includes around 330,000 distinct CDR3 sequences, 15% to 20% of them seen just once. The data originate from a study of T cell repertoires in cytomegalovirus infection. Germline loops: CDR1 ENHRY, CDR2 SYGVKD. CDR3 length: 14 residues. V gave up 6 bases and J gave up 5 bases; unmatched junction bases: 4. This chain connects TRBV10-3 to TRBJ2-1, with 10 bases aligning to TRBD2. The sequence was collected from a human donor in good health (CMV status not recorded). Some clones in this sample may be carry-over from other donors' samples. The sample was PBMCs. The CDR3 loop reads CAISLLAGDNEQFF. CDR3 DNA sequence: TGTGCCATCAGCCTTCTAGCGGGGGACAATGAGCAGTTCTTC.